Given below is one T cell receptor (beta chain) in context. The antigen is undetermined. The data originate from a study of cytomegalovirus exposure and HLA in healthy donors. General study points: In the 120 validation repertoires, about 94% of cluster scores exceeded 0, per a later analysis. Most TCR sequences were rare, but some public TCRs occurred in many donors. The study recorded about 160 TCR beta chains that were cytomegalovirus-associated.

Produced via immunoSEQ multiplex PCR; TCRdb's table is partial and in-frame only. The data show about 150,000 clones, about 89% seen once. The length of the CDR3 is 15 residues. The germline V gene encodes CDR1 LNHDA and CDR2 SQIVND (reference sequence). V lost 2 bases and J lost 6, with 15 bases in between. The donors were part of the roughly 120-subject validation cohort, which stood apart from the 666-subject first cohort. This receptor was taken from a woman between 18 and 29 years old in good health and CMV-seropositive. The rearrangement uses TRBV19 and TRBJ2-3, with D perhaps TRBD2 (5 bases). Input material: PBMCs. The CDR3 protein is CASSIQALGTDTQYF. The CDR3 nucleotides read TGTGCCAGTAGTATACAGGCACTAGGTACTGATACGCAGTATTTT. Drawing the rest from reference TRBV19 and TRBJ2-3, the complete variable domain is DGGITQSPKYLFRKEGQNVTLSCEQNLNHDAMYWYRQDPGQGLRLIYYSQIVNDFQKGDIAEGYSVSREKKESFPLTVTSAQKNPTAFYLCASSIQALGTDTQYFGPGTRLTVL.